This paragraph covers one TCR beta chain sequence. Its antigen is unknown. cDNA synthesis used the whole RNA isolate, giving expressed TCRB sequences. The table came from immunoSEQ multiplex PCR; TCRdb's copy has only in-frame clones and leaves some out. The sample gives over 700,000 clones, roughly a sixth of which show up once; 0.02% to 0.025% is in the top ten. The record originates from a study of beta chain features in type 1 diabetes. Study background: Regarding age, gender and cell yields, patients proved similar to healthy donors. Study conclusions and caveats: PCR might favor shorter templates, equally in patients and controls.

The germline V and J ends were trimmed by 2 bases and 2 bases, with 9 bases remaining between them. This CDR3 is built from 15 residues. Germline CDR1 and CDR2: SGHTA and FQGNSA. Stem cell-like memory, regulatory, central memory and naive CD4+ cells were sorted via CD45RO/CCR7/CD25/CD127/CD95/CD27. The sequencing sample was made of naive CD4+ T cells from blood. This chain uses TRBV7-2 with TRBJ2-2, with D unresolved. The source of this sequence is a woman between 18 and 30 years old in good health. CDR3 nucleotide sequence: TGTGCCAGCAGCTTAAGCGTAGCTAACACCGGGGAGCTGTTTTTT. Amino acid sequence: CASSLSVANTGELFF.